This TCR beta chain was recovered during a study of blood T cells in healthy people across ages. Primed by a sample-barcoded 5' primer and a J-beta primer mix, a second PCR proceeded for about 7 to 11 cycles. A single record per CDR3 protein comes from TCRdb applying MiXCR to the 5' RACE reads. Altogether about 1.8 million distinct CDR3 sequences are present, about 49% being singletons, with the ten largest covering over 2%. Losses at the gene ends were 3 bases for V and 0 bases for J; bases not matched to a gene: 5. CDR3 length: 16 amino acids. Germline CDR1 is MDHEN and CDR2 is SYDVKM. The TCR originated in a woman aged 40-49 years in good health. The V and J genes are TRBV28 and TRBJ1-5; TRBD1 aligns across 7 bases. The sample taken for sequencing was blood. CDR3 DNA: TGTGCCAGCAGTTTCTATGGGACAGTTAGCAATCAGCCCCAGCATTTT. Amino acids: CASSFYGTVSNQPQHF.